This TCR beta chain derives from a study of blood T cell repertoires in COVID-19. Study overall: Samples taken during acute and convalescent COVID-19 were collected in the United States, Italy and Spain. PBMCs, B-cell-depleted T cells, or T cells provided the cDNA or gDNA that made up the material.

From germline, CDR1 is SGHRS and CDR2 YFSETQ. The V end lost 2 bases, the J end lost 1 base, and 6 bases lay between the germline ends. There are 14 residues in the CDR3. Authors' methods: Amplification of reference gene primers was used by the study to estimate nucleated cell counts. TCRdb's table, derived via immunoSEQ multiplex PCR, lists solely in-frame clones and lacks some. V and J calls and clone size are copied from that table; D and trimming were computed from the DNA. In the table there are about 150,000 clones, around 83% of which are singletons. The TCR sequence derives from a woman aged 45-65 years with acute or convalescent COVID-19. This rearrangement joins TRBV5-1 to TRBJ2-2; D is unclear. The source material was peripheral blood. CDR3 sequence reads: CASSFGENTGELFF. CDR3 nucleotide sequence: TGCGCCAGCAGCTTCGGAGAGAACACCGGGGAGCTGTTTTTT.